This TCR beta chain was sequenced during a study of identical twins. Study-wide points: Possibly, invariant MAIT and iNKT cells partly confounded zero-insertion analyses. Abundant cord blood beta clonotypes carried fewer insertions; memory repertoires showed none. Out-of-frame TCR alpha sharing observed in monozygotic twins exceeded model estimates.

Every donor was a healthy Caucasian. This CDR3 spans 16 amino acids. Per germline, CDR1 DFQATT and CDR2 SNEGSKA (reference sequence). Trimming took off 1 base at V and 6 bases at J, with 20 bases between the two ends. TCRdb reprocessed the 5' RACE reads with MiXCR, giving one entry per CDR3 protein. The table includes fewer than 800,000 distinct CDR3 sequences, around 7.5% detected once. This clonotype was seen many times. What it recognizes is unknown. This sample also belongs to another study, concerning yellow fever vaccine responses in identical twins.

The specimen was PBMCs. The chain combines TRBV20-1 with TRBJ2-3; D possibly matches TRBD1 or TRBD2 (5 bases each). This TCR derives from a woman aged 18 to 35 in good health. CDR3 in DNA: TGCAGTGCTAGAGGACTCCGGGACCAAAGCATGGATACGCAGTATTTT. This translates into CSARGLRDQSMDTQYF.